This T cell receptor (beta chain) was recorded in a study of metastatic and nonmetastatic thyroid tumors. Patients had received no treatment of any kind before thyroid surgery. TCRdb re-called the PCR reads via MiXCR. The table lists 40,000 or so clones, about 14% of them singletons, with more than 8% in the top ten. This clone appeared many times. The length of the CDR3 is 17 residues. V trimming: 6 bases; J trimming: 0 bases; junction bases outside the gene matches: 13. The germline V gene has CDR1 SQVTM and CDR2 ANQGSEA. Sequencing was carried out using blood. This clonotype was obtained from a female donor with papillary thyroid cancer or a benign thyroid nodule (not recorded which). Some clones in this sample may be carry-over from other donors' samples. The chain recombines TRBV29-1 with TRBJ2-1; TRBD2 aligns across 8 bases. CDR3 region: CSVLPDHTSGSYNEQFF. DNA of the CDR3: TGCAGCGTCCTACCTGACCATACTAGCGGCTCCTACAATGAGCAGTTCTTC.